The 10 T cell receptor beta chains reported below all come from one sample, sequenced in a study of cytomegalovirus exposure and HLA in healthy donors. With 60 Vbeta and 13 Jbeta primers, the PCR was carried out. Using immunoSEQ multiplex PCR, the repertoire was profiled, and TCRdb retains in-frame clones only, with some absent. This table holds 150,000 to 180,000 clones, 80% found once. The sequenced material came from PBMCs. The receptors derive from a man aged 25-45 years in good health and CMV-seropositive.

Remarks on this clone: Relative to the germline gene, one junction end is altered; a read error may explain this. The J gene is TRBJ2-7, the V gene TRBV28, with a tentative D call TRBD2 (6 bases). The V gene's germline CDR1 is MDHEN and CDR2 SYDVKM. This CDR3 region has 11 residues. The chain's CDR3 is CASSWGLHREF. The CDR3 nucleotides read TGTGCCAGCAGTTGGGGACTGCATAGGGAGTTC.

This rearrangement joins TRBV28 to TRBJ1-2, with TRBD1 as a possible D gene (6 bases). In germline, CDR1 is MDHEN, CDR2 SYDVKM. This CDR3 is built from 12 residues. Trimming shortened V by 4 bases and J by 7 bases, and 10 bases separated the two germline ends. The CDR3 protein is CASSSQGFGYTF. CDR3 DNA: TGTGCCAGCAGTTCACAGGGTTTTGGCTACACCTTC.

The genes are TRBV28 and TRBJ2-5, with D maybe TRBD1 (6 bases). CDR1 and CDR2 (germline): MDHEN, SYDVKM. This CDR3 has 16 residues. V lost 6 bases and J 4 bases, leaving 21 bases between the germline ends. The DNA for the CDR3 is TGTGCCAGCAGAAAAACAGGGATTGGGTCAATAGAGACCCAGTACTTC. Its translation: CASRKTGIGSIETQYF.

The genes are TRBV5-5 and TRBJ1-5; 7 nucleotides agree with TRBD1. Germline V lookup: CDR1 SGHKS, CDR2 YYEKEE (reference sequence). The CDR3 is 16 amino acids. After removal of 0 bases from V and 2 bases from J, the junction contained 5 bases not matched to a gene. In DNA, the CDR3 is TGTGCCAGCAGCTTGGTGGCCAGGGGGGGCAATCAGCCCCAGCATTTT. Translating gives CASSLVARGGNQPQHF. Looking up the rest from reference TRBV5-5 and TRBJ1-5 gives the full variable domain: DAGVTQSPTHLIKTRGQQVTLRCSPISGHKSVSWYQQVLGQGPQFIFQYYEKEERGRGNFPDRFSARQFPNYSSELNVNALLLGDSALYLCASSLVARGGNQPQHFGDGTRLSIL.

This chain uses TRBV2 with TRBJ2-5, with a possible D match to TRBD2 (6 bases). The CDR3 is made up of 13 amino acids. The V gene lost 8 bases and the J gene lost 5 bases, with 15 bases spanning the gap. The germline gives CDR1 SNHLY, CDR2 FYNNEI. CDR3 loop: CASGAGEAETQYF. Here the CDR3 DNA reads TGTGCCAGCGGCGCCGGGGAGGCGGAGACCCAGTACTTC.

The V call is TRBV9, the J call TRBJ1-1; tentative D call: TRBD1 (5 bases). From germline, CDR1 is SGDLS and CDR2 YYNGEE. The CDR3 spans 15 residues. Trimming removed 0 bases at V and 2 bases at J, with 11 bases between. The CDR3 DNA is TGTGCCAGCAGCGTAGATGCAGGGTCTAACACTGAAGCTTTCTTT. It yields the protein CASSVDAGSNTEAFF.

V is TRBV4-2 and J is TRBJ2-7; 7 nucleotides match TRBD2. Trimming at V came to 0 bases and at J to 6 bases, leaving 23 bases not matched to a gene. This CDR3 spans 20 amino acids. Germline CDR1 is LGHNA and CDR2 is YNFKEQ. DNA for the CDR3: TGTGCCAGCAGCCAAGATTGGGCGGGAGAGTTTCGTGGGCTAAAAGCCGAGCAGTACTTC. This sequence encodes CASSQDWAGEFRGLKAEQYF.

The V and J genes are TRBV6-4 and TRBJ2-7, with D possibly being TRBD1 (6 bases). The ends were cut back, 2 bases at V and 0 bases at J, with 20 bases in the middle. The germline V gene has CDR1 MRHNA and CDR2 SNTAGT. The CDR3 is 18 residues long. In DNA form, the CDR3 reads TGTGCCAGCAGTGACCCCCTCAGCCGGGACAAACTCTCCTACGAGCAGTACTTC. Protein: CASSDPLSRDKLSYEQYF.

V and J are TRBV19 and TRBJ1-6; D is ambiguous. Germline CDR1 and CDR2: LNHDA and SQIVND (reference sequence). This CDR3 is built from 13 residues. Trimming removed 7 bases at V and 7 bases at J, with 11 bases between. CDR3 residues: CASNLEVNSPLHF. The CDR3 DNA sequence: TGTGCCAGTAACCTCGAGGTGAATTCACCCCTCCACTTT.

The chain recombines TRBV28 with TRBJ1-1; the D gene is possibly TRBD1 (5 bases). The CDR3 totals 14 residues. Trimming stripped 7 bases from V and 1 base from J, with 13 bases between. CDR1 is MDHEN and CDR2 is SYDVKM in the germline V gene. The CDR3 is CASTGEWANTEAFF. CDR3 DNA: TGTGCCAGCACGGGGGAGTGGGCGAACACTGAAGCTTTCTTT.